This T cell receptor (beta chain) is from a study of patients and donors after allogeneic stem cell transplantation. V lost 2 bases and J 3 bases, leaving 17 bases between the germline ends. This CDR3 spans 17 amino acids. Germline V gives CDR1 MNHEY, CDR2 SVGAGI. This clonotype came up once. MiXCR was run by TCRdb on the RT-PCR reads, yielding one entry per CDR3 protein. The sample has about 70,000 distinct CDR3 sequences; 26% are singletons. The sample consisted of blood, either unsorted or a sorted T cell fraction (not recorded which). This receptor was obtained from a human donor who was either an allogeneic HSCT recipient or a stem cell or donor lymphocyte infusion donor (not recorded which). It is not recorded whose cells these are; they may come from a transplant donor. The rearrangement joins TRBV6-5 to TRBJ2-1; maybe TRBD2 (6 bases). The CDR3: CASSYTLRRAIYNEQFF. CDR3 DNA: TGTGCCAGCAGTTACACCTTGAGGAGGGCTATCTACAATGAGCAGTTCTTC.